A selection of T cell receptor beta chains follows, all from one sample in a study of metastatic and nonmetastatic thyroid tumors. TCRdb re-analyzed the PCR reads using MiXCR. The sample contains 30,000 to 35,000 clones, approximately 19% of which appear only once. Sequencing was carried out using blood. These receptors all come from a female donor with papillary thyroid cancer or a benign thyroid nodule (not recorded which). Some clones in this sample may be carry-over from other donors' samples. CDR3s include the opening cysteine and the closing phenylalanine or tryptophan. The order of the fields is V gene, J gene, CDR3 protein.

V gene: TRBV27; J gene: TRBJ1-2; CDR3 protein: CASSLLVGRYGYTF
V gene: TRBV19; J gene: TRBJ1-2; CDR3 protein: CASTPGQGGYGYTF
V gene: TRBV15; J gene: TRBJ2-7; CDR3 protein: CATTQNNGYEQYF
V gene: TRBV6-2/TRBV6-3; J gene: TRBJ1-2; CDR3 protein: CASSAINYGYTF
V gene: TRBV27; J gene: TRBJ2-2; CDR3 protein: CASSLGLAGDLAGELFF
V gene: TRBV18; J gene: TRBJ2-5; CDR3 protein: CASSRGTGGEETQYF
V gene: TRBV12-3/TRBV12-4; J gene: TRBJ2-1; CDR3 protein: CASSSLAESSYNEQFF
V gene: TRBV20-1; J gene: TRBJ1-1; CDR3 protein: CSAQGGRVNTEAFF
V gene: TRBV28; J gene: TRBJ1-2; CDR3 protein: CASRPLGQIANYGYTF
V gene: TRBV25-1; J gene: TRBJ1-4; CDR3 protein: CASVRSGPNEKLFF
V gene: TRBV4-2; J gene: TRBJ1-6; CDR3 protein: CASSQRRGGRSLYNSPLHF
V gene: TRBV27; J gene: TRBJ2-7; CDR3 protein: CASSFPAREQYF
V gene: TRBV7-2; J gene: TRBJ2-1; CDR3 protein: CASSLSHNEQFF
V gene: TRBV4-2; J gene: TRBJ2-3; CDR3 protein: CASSQGSLAGGDTQYF
V gene: TRBV19; J gene: TRBJ2-1; CDR3 protein: CASSIITSGNNEQFF
V gene: TRBV27; J gene: TRBJ2-1; CDR3 protein: CASSPGRLEQFF